The present entry profiles one T cell receptor beta chain with its context. As yet, its antigen is unknown. Primers: 60 Vbeta forward and 13 Jbeta reverse. TCRdb's table, derived via immunoSEQ multiplex PCR, lists solely in-frame clones and lacks some. The data show under 200,000 clones, more than 65% seen once. After removal of 1 base from V and 4 bases from J, the junction contained 9 bases not matched to a gene. The CDR3 sequence is 17 residues long. Germline values: CDR1 MGHRA, CDR2 YSYEKL. This sample is drawn from a study of cytomegalovirus exposure and HLA in healthy donors. Study-level results: Previously analyzed data showed that most TCR beta V segments were productive at a frequency of about 87% or about 30%.

The chain carries TRBV4-1 and TRBJ2-5; 10 bases are a match to TRBD2. The TCR originated in a middle-aged man in good health and CMV-seropositive. The sample consisted of PBMCs. DNA for the CDR3: TGCGCCAGCAGCCAAGGAGGAGCGGGAGGGCCGATAGAGACCCAGTACTTC. It codes for CASSQGGAGGPIETQYF.